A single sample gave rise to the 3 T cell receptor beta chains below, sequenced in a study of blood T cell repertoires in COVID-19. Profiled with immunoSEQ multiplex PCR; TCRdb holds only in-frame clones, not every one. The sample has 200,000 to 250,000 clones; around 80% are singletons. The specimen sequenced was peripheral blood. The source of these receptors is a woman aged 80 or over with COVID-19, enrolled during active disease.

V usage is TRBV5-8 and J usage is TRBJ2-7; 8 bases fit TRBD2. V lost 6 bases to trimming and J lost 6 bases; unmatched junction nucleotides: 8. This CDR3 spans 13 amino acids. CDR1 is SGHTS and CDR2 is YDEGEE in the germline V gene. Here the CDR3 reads CASTISTSGEQYF. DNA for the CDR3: TGTGCCAGCACCATCTCAACTAGCGGCGAGCAGTACTTC.

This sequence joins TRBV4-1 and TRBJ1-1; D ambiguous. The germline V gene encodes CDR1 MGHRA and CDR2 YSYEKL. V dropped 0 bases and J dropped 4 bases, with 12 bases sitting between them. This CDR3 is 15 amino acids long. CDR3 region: CASSQEWAVGTEAFF. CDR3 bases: TGCGCCAGCAGCCAAGAGTGGGCAGTCGGCACTGAAGCTTTCTTT.

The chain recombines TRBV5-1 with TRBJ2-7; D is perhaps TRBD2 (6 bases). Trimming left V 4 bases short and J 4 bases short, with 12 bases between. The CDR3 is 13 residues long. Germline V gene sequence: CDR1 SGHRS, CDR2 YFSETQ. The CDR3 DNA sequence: TGCGCCAGCAGCGTCCGGGCGGGATACGAGCAGTACTTC. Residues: CASSVRAGYEQYF.